Below, 22 T cell receptor beta chains from the same sample are listed, as sequenced in a study of T cells after yellow fever vaccination. TCRdb used MiXCR to reprocess the 5' RACE reads, holding one entry per CDR3 protein. There are 250,000 to 300,000 distinct CDR3 sequences in the sample; under 9% occur only once, and around 3.3% lies in the top ten. This sample comprised CD4+ T cells sorted from PBMCs, obtained 5 days after the yellow fever booster vaccination. These receptors originate from a man between 18 and 29 years old who received the YFV17D yellow fever vaccine.

This clonotype turned up a few times. The chain joins TRBV24-1 to TRBJ1-5; TRBD1 aligns across 10 bases. The CDR3 length is 15 residues. Germline V gene sequence: CDR1 KGHDR, CDR2 SFDVKD. V was clipped by 7 bases and J by 3 bases; unmatched bases: 5. The CDR3 region is CATRPGQGFNQPQHF. The CDR3 bases are TGTGCCACCAGGCCGGGACAGGGGTTCAATCAGCCCCAGCATTTT.

This clonotype has just a few counts. At one end the junction does not follow the germline gene, possibly because of a read error. This sequence joins TRBV5-1 and TRBJ1-2; D is possibly TRBD1 (5 bases). This CDR3 region has 16 residues. Looked up from germline, CDR1 is SGHRS and CDR2 is YFSETQ. Here the CDR3 reads CASSLDAGAGNYGYTF. The CDR3, as DNA: TGCGCCAGCAGTTTGGACGCCGGGGCCGGTAACTATGGCTACACCTTC.

The chain employs TRBV7-2 and TRBJ1-4; 7 nucleotides match TRBD1. The J segment lost 7 bases and the V segment lost 4 bases, leaving 3 bases of the junction unmatched. Germline V lookup: CDR1 SGHTA, CDR2 FQGNSA. This CDR3 comprises 13 residues. This CDR3 is CASSSGQVEKLFF. The CDR3 region has the DNA TGTGCCAGCAGCTCCGGACAGGTTGAAAAACTGTTTTTT.

The rearrangement uses TRBV3-1 and TRBJ2-7; the D gene is possibly TRBD1 (5 bases). Trimming left V 6 bases short and J 6 bases short, with 21 bases between. Per germline, CDR1 LGHDT and CDR2 YNNKEL (reference sequence). The CDR3 is 15 amino acids. This CDR3 reads CASRNTQTDMGEQYF. Written as DNA, the CDR3 is TGTGCCAGCAGGAACACTCAGACAGATATGGGCGAGCAGTACTTC.

This clonotype was observed a handful of times. The V call is TRBV29-1, the J call TRBJ2-3; TRBD2 matches at 9 bases. The CDR3 has 13 residues. The germline V gene encodes CDR1 SQVTM and CDR2 ANQGSEA. The ends lost 7 bases at V and 0 bases at J; junction bases unmatched: 2. CDR3 region: CSGGGASTDTQYF. DNA of the CDR3: TGCAGCGGCGGGGGGGCCAGCACAGATACGCAGTATTTT.

This clonotype has just a few counts. The gene calls are TRBV23-1 and TRBJ2-4, with D tentatively TRBD2 (5 bases). TRBV23-1 is an ORF; its function is uncertain. This CDR3 region has 12 residues. V was trimmed by 11 bases and J by 6 bases, leaving 14 bases between them. CDR3 coding DNA: TGCGCCCCGCCAAGAGGGAGAAACATTCAGTACTTC. It encodes CAPPRGRNIQYF.

This clonotype was counted between two and nine times. The V and J genes are TRBV6-5 and TRBJ1-2; D gene ambiguous. The germline V and J ends were trimmed by 5 bases and 4 bases, with 11 bases remaining between them. The germline CDR1 and CDR2 sequences are MNHEY and SVGAGI. This CDR3 comprises 13 residues. CDR3 region: CASSTEGRYGYTF. In DNA form, the CDR3 reads TGTGCCAGCAGTACGGAGGGTCGCTATGGCTACACCTTC.

This clonotype was seen a few times. The V and J genes are TRBV9 and TRBJ2-5; possible D gene TRBD1, 6 bases. The CDR3 sequence is 14 residues long. CDR1 and CDR2 from the germline V gene are SGDLS and YYNGEE. V was trimmed by 3 bases and J by 7 bases, leaving 16 bases between them. The CDR3 DNA is TGTGCCAGCAGCGCAGGGACACCCCGGGGGACCCAGTACTTC. Its translation is CASSAGTPRGTQYF.

The sample holds a few counts of this clonotype. V and J are TRBV4-2 and TRBJ2-7; D may be TRBD1 (6 bases). Germline V gene lookup returns CDR1 LGHNA and CDR2 YNFKEQ. This CDR3 is 14 amino acids long. Trimming took off 4 bases at V and 6 bases at J, with 16 bases between the two ends. CDR3 loop: CASSRMQGFGEQYF. CDR3 sequence (DNA): TGTGCCAGCAGCCGCATGCAGGGGTTCGGCGAGCAGTACTTC.

The chain carries TRBV6-1 and TRBJ2-1; 7 nucleotides line up with TRBD1. CDR1 is MNHNS, CDR2 SASEGT, per germline. The J segment lost 2 bases and the V segment lost 8 bases, leaving 9 bases of the junction unmatched. The CDR3 runs to 15 residues. The DNA of the CDR3 is TGTGCCAGCGTGCCACAGGGGTCGGCCTACAATGAGCAGTTCTTC. Translating it yields CASVPQGSAYNEQFF.

A note on this clonotype: One end of the junction fails to match germline, which may point to a read error. The chain carries TRBV20-1 and TRBJ1-5; D remains unclear. Germline V gene lookup returns CDR1 DFQATT and CDR2 SNEGSKA (reference sequence). The CDR3 consists of 13 residues. This CDR3 reads CSAAGSSNQPKHF. The CDR3 DNA follows: TGCAGTGCCGCGGGCAGTAGCAATCAGCCCAAGCATTTT.

This clonotype was counted a few times. The CDR3 here is CASSVVSSSYEQYF. CDR3 nucleotides: TGTGCCAGCAGCGTAGTCTCCAGTTCCTACGAGCAGTACTTC. V usage is TRBV9 and J usage is TRBJ2-7; no clear D gene. From germline, CDR1 is SGDLS and CDR2 YYNGEE. The CDR3 contains 14 residues. Trimming pared 0 bases from V and 1 base from J, leaving 8 bases between.

The rearrangement joins TRBV18 to TRBJ1-2; a possible D gene is TRBD1 (6 bases). V lost 2 bases, J lost 8 bases, and 18 bases lay in between. The germline CDR1 and CDR2 sequences are KGHSH and LQKENI. This CDR3 comprises 15 residues. Here the CDR3 DNA reads TGTGCCAGCTCACCAGCGGCAGGGGACCTGGAAGGCTACACCTTC. Its translation is CASSPAAGDLEGYTF.

This clonotype was seen repeatedly, ten times or more. Written as DNA, the CDR3 is TGTGCCAGCTCACCAGGGACGGTACAGTACGTC. It codes for CASSPGTVQYV. The gene calls are TRBV18 and TRBJ2-7, with D perhaps given as TRBD1 or TRBD2 (5 bases each). V shed 2 bases and J shed 10 bases, with 9 bases lying between them. The V gene's germline CDR1 is KGHSH and CDR2 LQKENI. The CDR3 is 11 amino acids.

Only a few counts were recorded for this clonotype. J is TRBJ1-1 and V is TRBV7-2; D remains ambiguous. The CDR3 has 15 residues. The V gene lost 4 bases and the J gene lost 1 base, with 13 bases spanning the gap. Looked up from germline, CDR1 is SGHTA and CDR2 is FQGNSA. The CDR3, as DNA: TGTGCCAGCAGCTCCTCGCTGGATAGGAACACTGAAGCTTTCTTT. Its translation: CASSSSLDRNTEAFF.

The genes are TRBV7-6 and TRBJ2-3, with 8 bases fitting TRBD2. The CDR3 sequence is 17 residues long. Trimming at V came to 1 base and at J to 6 bases, leaving 12 bases not matched to a gene. The V gene's germline CDR1 is SGHVS and CDR2 FNYEAQ. CDR3 loop: CASSLVLRTSISDTQYF. As DNA, the CDR3 is TGTGCCAGCAGCTTAGTTCTTCGGACTAGCATATCGGATACGCAGTATTTT.

There are a few counts of this clonotype. The CDR3 bases are TGCAGTGCTAGAACAGTGGGGCAGGCAGATACGCAGTATTTT. This sequence encodes CSARTVGQADTQYF. This chain connects TRBV20-1 to TRBJ2-3, with D maybe TRBD1 (5 bases). The V end was cut by 2 bases, the J end by 4 bases, with 13 bases between. CDR3 length equals 14 residues. Germline CDR1 and CDR2: DFQATT and SNEGSKA (reference sequence).

As for this clonotype: As the CDR3 is not closed by the conserved phenylalanine or tryptophan, this likely results from a read error. The chain carries TRBV2 and TRBJ2-1; D perhaps matches TRBD2 (5 bases). Germline values: CDR1 SNHLY, CDR2 FYNNEI. V was pared by 2 bases and J by 0 bases, with 8 bases between. The CDR3 covers 15 residues. The CDR3 nucleotides are TGTGCCAGCAGTGAACTAGGGAGCTCCTACAATGAGCAGTTCTTA. It encodes CASSELGSSYNEQFL.

At least ten counts were recorded for this clonotype. The V and J genes are TRBV5-1 and TRBJ2-4; no clear D gene. Germline V lookup: CDR1 SGHRS, CDR2 YFSETQ. V gave up 0 bases and J gave up 7 bases, with 8 bases separating them. This CDR3 has 13 amino acids. The CDR3 sequence is CASSLGVRNIQYF. In DNA, the CDR3 is TGCGCCAGCAGCTTGGGAGTACGTAACATTCAGTACTTC.

This rearrangement joins TRBV5-1 to TRBJ1-1, with 11 bases lining up with TRBD1. CDR3 length: 19 amino acids. In germline, CDR1 is SGHRS, CDR2 YFSETQ. J lost 3 bases, V lost 4 bases, and 17 bases had no gene match. The CDR3 nucleotides read TGCGCCAGCAGCGCATACGAGCGGACAGGGGGCTTCTCGGACACTGAAGCTTTCTTT. It encodes CASSAYERTGGFSDTEAFF.

CDR3 protein: CASSYIHEETQYF. The CDR3 region has the DNA TGTGCCAGCAGTTACATACATGAGGAGACCCAGTACTTC. This chain uses TRBV6-5 with TRBJ2-5; D ambiguous. The V and J ends lost 2 bases and 5 bases respectively, with 9 bases between them. Germline V CDR1 and CDR2: MNHEY, SVGAGI. The CDR3 has 13 residues.

This chain connects TRBV6-5 to TRBJ2-7; weak D call: TRBD1 (5 bases). Germline V gene lookup returns CDR1 MNHEY and CDR2 SVGAGI. V lost 4 bases to trimming and J lost 2 bases, with 15 bases between them. CDR3 size: 15 residues. The CDR3: CASSSTAAGTYEQYF. The CDR3 DNA follows: TGTGCCAGCAGTTCCACTGCGGCAGGGACCTACGAGCAGTACTTC.